Listed below are T cell receptor beta chains from one sample, sequenced in a study of human T cells and chemical hapten exposure. TCRdb analysed the RACE reads with MiXCR anew, one entry per CDR3 protein. The sample lists about 290,000 distinct CDR3 sequences; approximately 7.5% were seen once. This material consisted of whole blood, taken in connection with sensitization to the hapten diphenylcyclopropenone (DPC). The source is a man aged 18-30 years with alopecia areata. Some clones in this sample may be carry-over from other donors' samples. Both conserved end residues are part of each CDR3. Only some rows state a clone size, as once, few, many or a class for expanded clones.

clone_size j_call v_call cdr3_aa
few TRBJ2-1 TRBV9 CASSTRSGGIDNEQFF
. TRBJ2-7 TRBV25-1 CASSEQGQSSYEQYF
few TRBJ2-3 TRBV12-3/TRBV12-4 CASSLLYLASGDVTDTQYF
many TRBJ2-1 TRBV6-5 CASSKGIENNEQFF
. TRBJ1-2 TRBV7-9 CASSFSGGYTF
. TRBJ2-5 TRBV5-1 CASSLGGGQRKTQYF
few TRBJ2-5 TRBV29-1 CSVETVRRETQYF
many TRBJ2-1 TRBV10-2 CASGGVTYNEQFF
. TRBJ1-1 TRBV7-2 CASRIAPEGTPQNTEAFF
few TRBJ1-2 TRBV2 CASNDRTVANYGYTF
. TRBJ2-1 TRBV20-1 CSAREGTERTEQFF